One and the same sample provided the 7 T cell receptor beta chains below, sequenced in a study of blood T cell repertoires in COVID-19. Data came from immunoSEQ multiplex PCR; TCRdb stores just in-frame clones and leaves some out. There are roughly 250,000 clones in the sample; 88% occur only once, and approximately 4% lies in the top ten. Sequencing was carried out using peripheral blood. These receptors all stem from a man aged 55 to 70 who had recovered from COVID-19.

To note about this clone: Mismatch with germline at one junction end may stem from a read error. V gene TRBV5-1 combines with J gene TRBJ2-1; possible D gene TRBD1, 5 bases. The CDR3 is 15 amino acids. In germline, CDR1 is SGHRS, CDR2 YFSETQ. In DNA form, the CDR3 reads TGCGCCAGCAGTTTGGTACCCCGGACAAGCGATGAGCAGTTCTTC. Protein product: CASSLVPRTSDEQFF.

This chain connects TRBV11-2 to TRBJ1-2; TRBD1 agrees at 9 bases. With 3 bases clipped from V and 5 bases from J, the junction kept 1 base outside the gene matches. The CDR3 spans 13 residues. From germline, CDR1 is SGHAT and CDR2 FQNNGV. DNA of the CDR3: TGTGCCAGCAGCTTCGACAGGGGGTATGGCTACACCTTC. It translates to CASSFDRGYGYTF.

This clone has only one observation. Written as DNA, the CDR3 is TGTGCCAGCAGGCGCTCAGGGTCCCGTAATGAGCAGTTCTTC. This sequence encodes CASRRSGSRNEQFF. The V and J genes are TRBV5-8 and TRBJ2-1, with D possibly TRBD1 on 5 matching bases. Trimming pared 5 bases from V and 7 bases from J, leaving 16 bases between. Per germline, CDR1 SGHTS and CDR2 YDEGEE. The length of the CDR3 is 14 residues.

V usage is TRBV24-1 and J usage is TRBJ2-5; tentatively, D is TRBD1 (6 bases). This CDR3 contains 16 residues. Germline CDR1 KGHDR, CDR2 SFDVKD. V was shortened by 4 bases and J by 5 bases, with 19 bases between the two germline ends. The DNA of the CDR3 is TGTGCCACCAGTGACCTCGGGACACCCGGTGGGGAGACCCAGTACTTC. Translated: CATSDLGTPGGETQYF.

V is TRBV19 and J is TRBJ1-2; D perhaps matches TRBD1 (6 bases). The germline V gene encodes CDR1 LNHDA and CDR2 SQIVND (reference sequence). The length of the CDR3 is 14 residues. V lost 6 bases and J lost 2, with 13 bases in between. CDR3 coding DNA: TGTGCCAGTAGAAGTCAGGGGCTAAACTATGGCTACACCTTC. It codes for CASRSQGLNYGYTF.

The chain joins TRBV2 to TRBJ2-7; 12 bases agree with TRBD2. J gave up 4 bases and V 0 bases, and 10 bases lay outside the gene matches. The CDR3 is made up of 18 amino acids. Per the germline V gene, CDR1 is SNHLY and CDR2 is FYNNEI. The CDR3 loop is CASSEALAGGQLKYEQYF. CDR3 nucleotide sequence: TGTGCCAGCAGTGAAGCGCTAGCGGGGGGGCAGTTAAAATACGAGCAGTACTTC. Complete variable domain (other parts from reference TRBV2 and TRBJ2-7): EPEVTQTPSHQVTQMGQEVILRCVPISNHLYFYWYRQILGQKVEFLVSFYNNEISEKSEIFDDQFSVERPDGSNFTLKIRSTKLEDSAMYFCASSEALAGGQLKYEQYFGPGTRLTVT.

There are a few counts of this clone. The J gene is TRBJ2-5, the V gene TRBV5-1; D perhaps matches TRBD2 (5 bases). The V gene's germline CDR1 is SGHRS and CDR2 YFSETQ. The CDR3 length is 16 residues. The germline V and J ends were trimmed by 3 bases and 2 bases, with 17 bases remaining between them. CDR3 nucleotides: TGCGCCAGCAGCTGGGGAGACTATCCCTCTCAAGAGACCCAGTACTTC. It is translated as CASSWGDYPSQETQYF.